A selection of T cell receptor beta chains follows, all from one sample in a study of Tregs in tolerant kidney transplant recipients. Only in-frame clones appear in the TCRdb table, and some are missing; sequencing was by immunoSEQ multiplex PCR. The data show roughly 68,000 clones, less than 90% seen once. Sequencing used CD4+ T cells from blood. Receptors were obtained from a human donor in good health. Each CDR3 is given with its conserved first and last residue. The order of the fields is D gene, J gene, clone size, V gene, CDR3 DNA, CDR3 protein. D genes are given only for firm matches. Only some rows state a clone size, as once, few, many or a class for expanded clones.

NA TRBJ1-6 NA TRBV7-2 TGTGCCAGCAGCCCCGAGCGGGGGACAACCCTCCACTTT CASSPERGTTLHF
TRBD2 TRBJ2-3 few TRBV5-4 TGTGCCAGCAGCCCGGGACTAGCGGGGGGGACGCAGTATTTT CASSPGLAGGTQYF
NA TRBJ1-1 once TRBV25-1 TGTGCCAGCAGTGAATCTGTAGCCCCCCGTCGGTTGGCTTTCTTT CASSESVAPRRLAFF
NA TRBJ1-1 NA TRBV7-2 TGTGCCAGCAGCTTACGTAGGAGCCACATGAACACTGAAGCTTTCTTT CASSLRRSHMNTEAFF
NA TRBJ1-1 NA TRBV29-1 TGCAGCGTCCACGGACCCTACACTGAAGCTTTCTTT CSVHGPYTEAFF
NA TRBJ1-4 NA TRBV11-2 TGTGCCAGCAGCTTTCTGGGTGAAAAACTGTTTTTT CASSFLGEKLFF
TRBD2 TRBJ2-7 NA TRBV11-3 TGTGCCAGCAGCTTAGGAGACAGCGGGAAGCAGTACTTC CASSLGDSGKQYF
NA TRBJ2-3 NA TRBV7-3 TGTGCCAGCAGCACCTCAGGGTCGACGCAGTATTTT CASSTSGSTQYF
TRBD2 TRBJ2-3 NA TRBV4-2 TGTGCCAGCAGCCAAGATCTAGCGGGGGGGAGGGATACGCAGTATTTT CASSQDLAGGRDTQYF
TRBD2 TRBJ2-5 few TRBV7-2 TGTGCCAGCAGCTTAAATTCGGCGGGAGGTCTGTACCGAGAGACCCAGTACTTC CASSLNSAGGLYRETQYF
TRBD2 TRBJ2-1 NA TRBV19 TGTGCCAGTACCGTCCCGGGACTAGCTGCAGAGCAGTTCTTC CASTVPGLAAEQFF
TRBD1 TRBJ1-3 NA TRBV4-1 TGCGCCAGCACCCCAAGGGAGACAGGGCACTACTCTGGAAACACCATATATTTT CASTPRETGHYSGNTIYF
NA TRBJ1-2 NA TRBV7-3 TGTGCCAGCATCGGAAGGAATTCTGATGGCTACACCTTC CASIGRNSDGYTF
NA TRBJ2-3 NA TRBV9 TGTGCCGCAAAGGGGGCGGGGCCAGATACGCAGTATTTT CAAKGAGPDTQYF
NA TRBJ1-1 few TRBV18 TGTGCCAGCTCGCACCAGTTGAACAGGGAAACTGAAGCTTTCTTT CASSHQLNRETEAFF
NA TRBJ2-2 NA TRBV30 TGTGCCTGGAGTGAGGGGAGAAAGAACACCGGGGAGCTGTTTTTT CAWSEGRKNTGELFF
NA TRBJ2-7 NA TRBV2 TGTGCCAGCAGGCTAGCCTACGAGCAGTACTTC CASRLAYEQYF
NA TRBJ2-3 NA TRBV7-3 TGTGCCAGCAGCTCGGGGACCCCCTGGGGAGATACGCAGTATTTT CASSSGTPWGDTQYF
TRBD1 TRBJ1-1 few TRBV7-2 TGTGCCAGCCACAGGGGGATCCCCTCCTTGAGCACTGAAGCTTTCTTT CASHRGIPSLSTEAFF
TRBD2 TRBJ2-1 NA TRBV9 TGTGCCAGCAGCGTAGCTCCTAGCGGGAGCCCCGGGGACAATGAGCAGTTCTTC CASSVAPSGSPGDNEQFF
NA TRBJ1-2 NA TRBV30 TGTGCCTGGACTCCCTCGGTGGAGGGCTACACCTTC CAWTPSVEGYTF
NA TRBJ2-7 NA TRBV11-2 TGTGCCAGCAGCGTAGGTTTAGAGAGGGTTCTGTCTAGGGAGCAGTACTTC CASSVGLERVLSREQYF
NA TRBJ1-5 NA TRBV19 TGTGCCAGTAGCCTTACAAGGGACAATCAGCCCCAGCATTTT CASSLTRDNQPQHF
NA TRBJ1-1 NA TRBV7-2 TGTGCCAGCAGCTTGGGACGGGAGAACACTGAAGCTTTCTTT CASSLGRENTEAFF
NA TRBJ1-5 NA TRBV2 TGTGCCAGCGCCTTCGATAGCAATCAGCCCCAGCATTTT CASAFDSNQPQHF
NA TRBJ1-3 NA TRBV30 TGTGCCTGGTCAGGGATATCTGGAAACACCATATATTTT CAWSGISGNTIYF
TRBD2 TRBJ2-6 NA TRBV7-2 TGTGCCAGCAGCTGGGGACTAGCGGGCTTCTCTGGGGCCAACGTCCTGACTTTC CASSWGLAGFSGANVLTF
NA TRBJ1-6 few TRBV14 TGTGCCAGCAGCCATGCTCTAGACAGTAATTCACCCCTCCACTTT CASSHALDSNSPLHF
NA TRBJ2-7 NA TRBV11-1 TGTGCCAGCAGCTCCGAGCCCAAAAGGAGTCCCTACGAGCAGTACTTC CASSSEPKRSPYEQYF
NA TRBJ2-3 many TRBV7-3 TGTGCCAGCAGCTTCCTCGGCGGGGGCCCTGGGGGCACAGATACGCAGTATTTT CASSFLGGGPGGTDTQYF
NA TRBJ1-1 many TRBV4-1 TGCGCCAGCAGCCAAGGGGAGCGGATCACTGAAGCTTTCTTT CASSQGERITEAFF